This T cell receptor (beta chain) was profiled in a study of Graves' ophthalmopathy and Graves' hyperthyroidism. CDR1 is SQVTM, CDR2 ANQGSEA, per germline. The CDR3 length is 15 residues. Trimming removed 6 bases from V and 4 bases from J; junction bases left unmatched: 12. This clonotype appeared many times. Clinical symptoms, serum thyroxine, TRAb, thyroid ultrasound and orbital computed tomography were relied on for diagnosis. Amplified material comprised TCR beta CDR3 regions derived from RNA transcripts. An opening RT-PCR round employed HTBI primers and preceded a second-round multiplex PCR. Via MiXCR, TCRdb re-called the multiplex PCR reads, giving one row per CDR3 protein. The repertoire has about 700,000 distinct CDR3 sequences, 40% of them found once; the top ten carry approximately 46%.

The rearrangement joins TRBV29-1 to TRBJ1-2; 9 bases map to TRBD1. Material: peripheral blood. This receptor was taken from an adult man with Graves' ophthalmopathy. The CDR3 loop is CSVGTGQGFGYGYTF. The DNA for the CDR3 is TGCAGCGTCGGCACGGGACAGGGTTTTGGCTATGGCTACACCTTC.